These 14 T cell receptor beta chains were sequenced from one sample in a study of cytomegalovirus exposure and HLA in healthy donors. 13 Jbeta primers and 60 Vbeta primers were used for the PCR. The assay was immunoSEQ multiplex PCR, and TCRdb's table has in-frame clones only and misses some. The sample has about 120,000 clones, roughly 80% seen once. The material sequenced was PBMCs. These receptors were obtained from a woman aged 40 to 49 in good health and CMV-seropositive.

The CDR3 reads CASMGSSGSYEQYF. CDR3 nucleotides: TGCGCCAGCATGGGGTCTAGCGGGAGCTACGAGCAGTACTTC. This rearrangement joins TRBV5-1 to TRBJ2-7, with 10 bases fitting TRBD2. The germline V gene has CDR1 SGHRS and CDR2 YFSETQ. The CDR3 is 14 residues long. Trimming removed 6 bases from V and 3 bases from J; junction bases left unmatched: 6.

J is TRBJ1-2 and V is TRBV20-1; D is undetermined. The V end lost 3 bases, the J end lost 4 bases, and 6 bases lay between the germline ends. This CDR3 has 11 residues. Germline V CDR1 and CDR2: DFQATT, SNEGSKA (reference sequence). CDR3 protein: CSARASYGYTF. CDR3 nucleotides: TGCAGTGCTAGGGCTTCCTATGGCTACACCTTC.

The count of this clone is one. V gene TRBV5-1 combines with J gene TRBJ2-4; D unresolved. The CDR3 spans 13 residues. Per the germline V gene, CDR1 is SGHRS and CDR2 is YFSETQ. The V and J ends lost 0 bases and 4 bases respectively, with 5 bases between them. Here the CDR3 reads CASSLDTKNIQYF. CDR3 DNA sequence: TGCGCCAGCAGCTTGGATACAAAAAACATTCAGTACTTC.

The chain employs TRBV9 and TRBJ2-3; 8 nucleotides match TRBD2. The V and J ends lost 2 bases and 2 bases, in that order; junction bases with no gene match: 7. The CDR3 is 16 residues long. The V gene's germline CDR1 is SGDLS and CDR2 YYNGEE. CDR3 protein: CASSVYSGTNTDTQYF. The CDR3 DNA reads as TGTGCCAGCAGCGTTTATAGCGGGACGAACACAGATACGCAGTATTTT.

The genes are TRBV5-6 and TRBJ2-1; TRBD2 matches 7 bases. V was clipped by 3 bases and J by 3 bases; unmatched bases: 3. The CDR3 has 14 residues. Germline V lookup: CDR1 SGHDT, CDR2 YYEEEE. The CDR3 nucleotides read TGTGCCAGCAGCTCGGGACTAAACTACAATGAGCAGTTCTTC. Amino acids: CASSSGLNYNEQFF.

The chain has TRBV19 and TRBJ2-2; 10 bases are shared with TRBD2. Trimming removed 7 bases from V and 4 bases from J; junction bases left unmatched: 6. Germline V gene data show CDR1 as LNHDA and CDR2 as SQIVND (reference sequence). This CDR3 region has 15 residues. In DNA, the CDR3 is TGTGCCAGTAATCGGCTAGCGGGAGCCACCGGGGAGCTGTTTTTT. This encodes CASNRLAGATGELFF.

The rearrangement joins TRBV7-2 to TRBJ1-1; TRBD1 might be the D (5 bases). There are 15 residues in the CDR3. The V end lost 2 bases, the J end lost 4 bases, and 14 bases lay between the germline ends. Germline values: CDR1 SGHTA, CDR2 FQGNSA. CDR3 region: CASSLSLGVGTEAFF. CDR3 nucleotides: TGTGCCAGCAGCTTAAGCTTAGGGGTTGGCACTGAAGCTTTCTTT.

This chain connects TRBV5-6 to TRBJ2-6; TRBD2 aligns across 9 bases. The V gene end was trimmed by 0 bases and the J gene end by 0 bases; junction bases not matched to a gene: 4. Germline CDR1 and CDR2: SGHDT and YYEEEE. CDR3 length: 18 residues. CDR3 amino acids: CASSLGASGVSGANVLTF. CDR3 nucleotide sequence: TGTGCCAGCAGCTTGGGTGCTAGCGGGGTCTCTGGGGCCAACGTCCTGACTTTC.

The V gene is TRBV5-1, the J gene TRBJ1-1, with 12 bases that match TRBD1. Per the germline V gene, CDR1 is SGHRS and CDR2 is YFSETQ. This CDR3 region has 15 residues. V was clipped by 4 bases and J by 4 bases; unmatched bases: 5. CDR3 nucleotide sequence: TGCGCCAGCAGCGGGGGACAGGGGGCCAGCACTGAAGCTTTCTTT. The encoded protein is CASSGGQGASTEAFF.

The J gene is TRBJ1-2, the V gene TRBV5-4, with D perhaps TRBD1 (6 bases). The V gene's germline CDR1 is SGHNT and CDR2 YYREEE (reference sequence). This CDR3 has 14 residues. V lost 4 bases, J lost 0 bases, and 10 bases lay in between. The CDR3 loop is CASSPGQTNYGYTF. The CDR3 coding sequence is TGTGCCAGCAGCCCTGGACAGACTAACTATGGCTACACCTTC.

This chain joins TRBV21-1 and TRBJ1-1; the tabulated D call, TRBD1, remains unverified against the DNA. TRBV21-1 represents a pseudogene. This CDR3 has 16 amino acids. The chain's CDR3 is CASTLGWGTVSSEAFF. DNA for the CDR3: TGTGCCAGCACCTTAGGGTGGGGGACAGTTTCCTCTGAAGCTTTCTTT.

This sequence joins TRBV7-9 and TRBJ2-2; maybe TRBD2 (6 bases). V was trimmed by 6 bases and J by 4 bases, leaving 12 bases between them. Germline values: CDR1 SEHNR, CDR2 FQNEAQ (reference sequence). The CDR3 extends over 14 amino acids. CDR3 loop: CASSSGVPTGELFF. The CDR3 bases are TGTGCCAGCAGTTCGGGGGTCCCCACCGGGGAGCTGTTTTTT.

The rearrangement joins TRBV2 to TRBJ2-2, with TRBD2 matching 11 bases. The CDR3 has 15 residues. Germline CDR1 is SNHLY and CDR2 is FYNNEI. Trimming cost V 5 bases and J 5 bases; bases outside gene matches: 4. In nucleotides, the CDR3 is TGTGCCAGCAGTCGGGGGACTAGCGGAACCGGGGAGCTGTTTTTT. It specifies CASSRGTSGTGELFF.

The chain carries TRBV10-3 and TRBJ2-7; D might be TRBD2 (7 bases). The V end was cut by 0 bases, the J end by 4 bases, with 16 bases between. Germline loops: CDR1 ENHRY, CDR2 SYGVKD. There are 16 residues in the CDR3. As DNA, the CDR3 is TGTGCCATCAGTGAGTCGGTAGGGGGGGCTTCGTACGAGCAGTACTTC. It encodes CAISESVGGASYEQYF.